A single sample gave rise to the 26 T cell receptor beta chains below, sequenced in a study of cytomegalovirus exposure and HLA in healthy donors. PCR primers comprised 60 Vbeta and 13 Jbeta primers. Clones were read by immunoSEQ multiplex PCR, and TCRdb kept only the in-frame ones, dropping some. Of some 130,000 clones listed, roughly 70% were seen once; the top ten hold around 7%. The material sequenced was PBMCs. The receptors here all came from a man aged 30 to 45 in good health and CMV-seronegative.

CDR3 nucleotides: TGTGCCAGCAGCTCACCCCCCGGGAGCCGGTCGAACCACGAGCAGTACTTC. Translation gives CASSSPPGSRSNHEQYF. The chain employs TRBV7-2 and TRBJ2-7; TRBD2 might be the D (6 bases). V was shortened by 4 bases and J by 5 bases, with 24 bases between the two germline ends. The germline gives CDR1 SGHTA, CDR2 FQGNSA. This CDR3 contains 17 residues.

The chain employs TRBV2 and TRBJ1-2, with 8 bases that match TRBD1. Trimming removed 6 bases from V and 4 bases from J; junction bases left unmatched: 7. Germline V gene lookup returns CDR1 SNHLY and CDR2 FYNNEI. The CDR3 runs to 14 residues. CDR3: CASRPFGTGYGYTF. The CDR3 nucleotides are TGTGCCAGCAGACCCTTTGGGACAGGCTATGGCTACACCTTC.

The chain is built from TRBV6-1 and TRBJ1-5; a weak D match, TRBD1 (6 bases). Germline V gene sequence: CDR1 MNHNS, CDR2 SASEGT. V was pared by 4 bases and J by 1 base, with 11 bases between. The CDR3 loop spans 15 amino acids. CDR3 in amino acids: CASSVHRASNQPQHF. As DNA, the CDR3 is TGTGCCAGCAGTGTCCACAGGGCGAGCAATCAGCCCCAGCATTTT.

This chain uses TRBV2 with TRBJ2-6; TRBD1 matches 9 bases. Germline-derived CDR1 and CDR2 are SNHLY and FYNNEI. The CDR3 is 18 residues long. The junction had 5 bases not matched to a gene; V was cut back by 2 bases and J by 0 bases. CDR3 DNA sequence: TGTGCCAGCAGTGAATCCAGGACAGGGGACTCTGGGGCCAACGTCCTGACTTTC. This sequence encodes CASSESRTGDSGANVLTF.

This clone was detected only a few times. J is TRBJ1-5 and V is TRBV11-2, with D maybe TRBD1 (5 bases). Trimming removed 3 bases at V and 1 base at J, with 10 bases between. Germline CDR1 is SGHAT and CDR2 is FQNNGV. This CDR3 has 15 residues. DNA of the CDR3: TGTGCCAGCAGCTTGGCCGCAGGGAGCAATCAGCCCCAGCATTTT. Translated: CASSLAAGSNQPQHF.

V usage is TRBV10-3 and J usage is TRBJ1-2; perhaps TRBD1 as D (6 bases). Germline V gives CDR1 ENHRY, CDR2 SYGVKD. V was clipped by 0 bases and J by 6 bases, with 17 bases between them. CDR3 length: 16 residues. This chain's CDR3 is CAISESPRQDGDGYTF. CDR3 DNA sequence: TGTGCCATCAGTGAGTCACCTAGACAGGATGGGGATGGCTACACCTTC.

The V gene is TRBV29-1, the J gene TRBJ2-2; 11 positions match TRBD2. J lost 6 bases, V lost 4 bases, and 4 bases had no gene match. The CDR3 spans 14 residues. Germline CDR1 reads SQVTM; CDR2 reads ANQGSEA. The CDR3 here is CSVGIAGGPGELFF. The CDR3 DNA sequence: TGCAGCGTTGGTATAGCGGGAGGGCCCGGGGAGCTGTTTTTT.

This chain connects TRBV9 to TRBJ2-7, with TRBD1 matching over 8 bases. The germline CDR1 and CDR2 sequences are SGDLS and YYNGEE. J gave up 0 bases and V 4 bases, and 6 bases lay outside the gene matches. There are 15 residues in the CDR3. In DNA, the CDR3 is TGTGCCAGCAGCCCCAGGACAGGGAGCTCCTACGAGCAGTACTTC. Translating gives CASSPRTGSSYEQYF.

The V and J genes are TRBV30 and TRBJ1-1; no clear D gene. Trimming shortened V by 4 bases and J by 1 base, and 13 bases separated the two germline ends. In germline, CDR1 is GTSNPN, CDR2 SVGIG (reference sequence). The CDR3 contains 14 residues. The CDR3 coding sequence is TGTGCCTGGAAGGGAGCCACGGCGAACACTGAAGCTTTCTTT. It encodes CAWKGATANTEAFF. The whole variable domain, filled in from reference TRBV30 and TRBJ1-1, reads SQTIHQWPATLVQPVGSPLSLECTVEGTSNPNLYWYRQAAGRGLQLLFYSVGIGQISSEVPQNLSASRPQDRQFILSSKKLLLSDSGFYLCAWKGATANTEAFFGQGTRLTVV.

This clone showed up just a few times. This chain links TRBV5-1 with TRBJ1-6; 8 bases are a match to TRBD1. The germline V gene has CDR1 SGHRS and CDR2 YFSETQ. J lost 5 bases, V lost 2 bases, and 6 bases had no gene match. The CDR3 runs to 16 residues. The CDR3 loop is CASSFGQGGNNSPLHF. The CDR3 DNA reads as TGCGCCAGCAGCTTCGGACAGGGTGGCAATAATTCACCCCTCCACTTT. The whole variable domain, filled in from reference TRBV5-1 and TRBJ1-6, reads KAGVTQTPRYLIKTRGQQVTLSCSPISGHRSVSWYQQTPGQGLQFLFEYFSETQRNKGNFPGRFSGRQFSNSRSEMNVSTLELGDSALYLCASSFGQGGNNSPLHFGNGTRLTVT.

To note about this clone: The junction departs from the called germline gene at one end, perhaps through a read error. The V call is TRBV10-1, the J call TRBJ1-1; possibly TRBD1 for D (6 bases). This CDR3 contains 13 residues. Germline CDR1 is WNHNN and CDR2 is SYGVQD (reference sequence). The CDR3 sequence is CASSENRDTEAFF. The CDR3 bases are TGCGCCAGCAGTGAAAACAGGGACACTGAAGCTTTTTTT.

The chain is built from TRBV28 and TRBJ2-7; the D gene is possibly TRBD1 (5 bases). V was pared by 3 bases and J by 2 bases, with 8 bases between. This CDR3 contains 13 residues. Looked up from germline, CDR1 is MDHEN and CDR2 is SYDVKM. The CDR3 spells CASSFYRTYEQYF. CDR3 DNA sequence: TGTGCCAGCAGTTTCTACAGGACCTACGAGCAGTACTTC. The variable domain in full, with the rest retrieved from reference TRBV28 and TRBJ2-7, is DVKVTQSSRYLVKRTGEKVFLECVQDMDHENMFWYRQDPGLGLRLIYFSYDVKMKEKGDIPEGYSVSREKKERFSLILESASTNQTSMYLCASSFYRTYEQYFGPGTRLTVT.

CDR3 residues: CASSLGNSGNTIYF. DNA of the CDR3: TGTGCCAGCAGCCTCGGGAATTCTGGAAACACCATATATTTT. The V and J genes are TRBV7-9 and TRBJ1-3, with D hard to call. This CDR3 region has 14 residues. Trimming removed 5 bases at V and 1 base at J, with 9 bases between. Germline V gives CDR1 SEHNR, CDR2 FQNEAQ (reference sequence).

This clone was seen a few times. V and J are TRBV14 and TRBJ2-6; TRBD2 matches at 12 bases. CDR1 and CDR2 (germline): SGHDN, FVKESK. V lost 8 bases, J lost 4 bases, and 9 bases stayed unmatched. The CDR3 consists of 17 residues. CDR3 coding DNA: TGTGCCAGCTCGGCTAGCGGGAGGGAATCCGGGGCCAACGTCCTGACTTTC. It translates to CASSASGRESGANVLTF.

V usage is TRBV6-1 and J usage is TRBJ1-2; 8 positions agree with TRBD1. CDR3 size: 14 residues. The junction had 6 bases not matched to a gene; V was cut back by 1 base and J by 8 bases. Germline V gives CDR1 MNHNS, CDR2 SASEGT. The CDR3 is CASSEVPGGLGYTF. CDR3 nucleotide sequence: TGTGCCAGCAGTGAAGTCCCAGGGGGCCTGGGCTACACCTTC.

To note about this clone: At one end the junction does not follow the germline gene, possibly because of a read error. The chain recombines TRBV7-9 with TRBJ2-7; a possible D gene is TRBD2 (6 bases). CDR1 is SEHNR, CDR2 FQNEAQ, per germline (reference sequence). The CDR3 is made up of 16 amino acids. Written as DNA, the CDR3 is TGTTCCAGCAGCCGGCCTTTCCCGGGACTCGTCTACGAGCAGTACTTC. This sequence encodes CSSSRPFPGLVYEQYF.

The chain couples TRBV4-1 to TRBJ2-7; 9 nucleotides match TRBD1. CDR3 length equals 14 residues. V gave up 4 bases and J gave up 6 bases; unmatched junction bases: 7. Germline loops: CDR1 MGHRA, CDR2 YSYEKL. The CDR3 region is CASSPGQGRLEQYF. The CDR3 DNA reads TGCGCCAGCAGCCCTGGACAGGGGCGGCTCGAGCAGTACTTC.

The chain uses TRBV28 and TRBJ1-1, with a tentative D call TRBD1 (6 bases). This CDR3 comprises 12 residues. Germline assignment: CDR1 MDHEN and CDR2 SYDVKM. Between the trimmed V and J ends, which lost 6 bases and 5 bases, there was a span of 10 bases. The CDR3 DNA reads TGTGCCAGCAGCAGACAGGAGACTGAAGCTTTCTTT. It yields the protein CASSRQETEAFF. The whole variable domain, filled in from reference TRBV28 and TRBJ1-1, reads DVKVTQSSRYLVKRTGEKVFLECVQDMDHENMFWYRQDPGLGLRLIYFSYDVKMKEKGDIPEGYSVSREKKERFSLILESASTNQTSMYLCASSRQETEAFFGQGTRLTVV.

The chain uses TRBV28 and TRBJ1-5; TRBD1 agrees at 7 bases. Germline trimming cut 3 bases from V and 6 bases from J; bases unmatched to any gene: 8. Germline CDR1 and CDR2: MDHEN and SYDVKM. This CDR3 has 15 amino acids. CDR3 residues: CASSLVRGAGQPQHF. The DNA for the CDR3 is TGTGCCAGCAGTTTGGTCAGGGGGGCGGGTCAGCCCCAGCATTTT.

The CDR3 loop is CASGLVSGEQFF. The CDR3 nucleotides are TGTGCTAGTGGTTTGGTATCAGGTGAGCAGTTCTTC. V usage is TRBV12-5 and J usage is TRBJ2-1; D unclear. Germline V gene lookup returns CDR1 LGHNT and CDR2 FRNRAP. The CDR3 spans 12 residues. Trimming shortened V by 0 bases and J by 9 bases, and 6 bases separated the two germline ends. Full variable domain (rest looked up from reference TRBV12-5 and TRBJ2-1): DARVTQTPRHKVTEMGQEVTMRCQPILGHNTVFWYRQTMMQGLELLAYFRNRAPLDDSGMPKDRFSAEMPDATLATLKIQPSEPRDSAVYFCASGLVSGEQFFGPGTRLTVL.

The genes are TRBV28 and TRBJ2-5; the match to TRBD2 covers 7 bases. Germline V gene lookup returns CDR1 MDHEN and CDR2 SYDVKM. The CDR3 sequence is 17 residues long. V lost 5 bases and J lost 4; bases outside the gene matches: 16. CDR3 nucleotide sequence: TGTGCCAGCAGTCCCACCCCCCCCGCGGGGGTCGGAGAGACCCAGTACTTC. It translates to CASSPTPPAGVGETQYF.

The chain links TRBV18 to TRBJ2-7; 8 bases agree with TRBD1. CDR1 KGHSH and CDR2 LQKENI come from the germline V gene. Germline trimming cut 4 bases from V and 4 bases from J; bases unmatched to any gene: 6. This CDR3 spans 14 amino acids. CDR3 in amino acids: CASSLGTGGYEQYF. CDR3 coding DNA: TGTGCCAGCTCACTTGGGACAGGAGGGTACGAGCAGTACTTC. Supplemented by reference TRBV18 and TRBJ2-7, the full variable domain reads NAGVMQNPRHLVRRRGQEARLRCSPMKGHSHVYWYRQLPEEGLKFMVYLQKENIIDESGMPKERFSAEFPKEGPSILRIQQVVRGDSAAYFCASSLGTGGYEQYFGPGTRLTVT.

The rearrangement links TRBV2 to TRBJ2-4; D not resolved. The germline CDR1 and CDR2 sequences are SNHLY and FYNNEI. This CDR3 is 14 amino acids long. V shed 6 bases and J shed 1 base, with 10 bases lying between them. For the CDR3, the DNA is TGTGCCAGCAGCTTAGAGGCGGCCAAAAACATTCAGTACTTC. Protein product: CASSLEAAKNIQYF.

V is TRBV25-1 and J is TRBJ1-2; D unclear. V was shortened by 3 bases and J by 4 bases, with 9 bases between the two germline ends. The CDR3 has 13 amino acids. Germline values: CDR1 MGHDK, CDR2 SYGVNS. The chain's CDR3 is CASSEGTRYGYTF. DNA for the CDR3: TGTGCCAGCAGTGAGGGCACCCGCTATGGCTACACCTTC.

The V gene is TRBV4-2, the J gene TRBJ1-1, with unresolved D. This CDR3 region has 13 residues. Germline V CDR1 and CDR2: LGHNA, YNFKEQ. Trimming took off 4 bases at V and 3 bases at J, with 9 bases between the two ends. In DNA, the CDR3 is TGTGCCAGCAGCCTTGGGAGGGACACTGAAGCTTTCTTT. It translates to CASSLGRDTEAFF.

The chain links TRBV28 to TRBJ1-2, with no clear D. Germline lookup yields CDR1 MDHEN and CDR2 SYDVKM. Trimming took 6 bases from V and 6 from J, leaving 14 bases between them. This CDR3 comprises 13 residues. CDR3 DNA sequence: TGTGCCAGCAGCCCGACATTAGACCATGGCTACACCTTC. Its protein is CASSPTLDHGYTF.